What follows are 32 T cell receptor beta chains derived from one specimen sequenced in a study of prognosis after radiotherapy for stage I lung cancer. TCR beta CDR3 was amplified from genomic DNA by two-round multiplex PCR. First-round PCR employed TRBV- and TRBJ-specific primers for each gene. TCRdb reprocessed the multiplex PCR reads with MiXCR, giving one entry per CDR3 protein. The table shows around 19,000 distinct CDR3 sequences, with 45% to 55% occurring only once. The input for sequencing was PBMCs, taken before or after stereotactic body radiation therapy (not recorded which). These receptor sequences come from a donor aged 50 or older with non-small cell lung cancer.

Regarding this clonotype: This is likely an artifact of a read error, given a far larger clone one base away. The chain uses TRBV7-9 and TRBJ2-5; D gene uncertain. The CDR3 is 12 amino acids. CDR1 is SEHNR and CDR2 is FQNEAQ in the germline V gene (reference sequence). V lost 1 base, J lost 8 bases, and 8 bases lay in between. The CDR3 sequence: CASSLVWDTQYF. The CDR3 DNA is TGTGCCAGCAGCTTAGTTTGGGATACCCAGTACTTC.

This clonotype has a single count. In DNA form, the CDR3 reads TGCGCCAGCAGCCAAATAGGCTCTCAGCCGTTCTTC. Its protein product is CASSQIGSQPFF. The chain has TRBV4-3 and TRBJ2-1, with D hard to call. There are 12 residues in the CDR3. Germline lookup yields CDR1 LGHNA and CDR2 YSLEER. The V end was cut by 2 bases, the J end by 15 bases, with 14 bases between.

The chain links TRBV20-1 to TRBJ2-6; TRBD2 is a possible D gene (6 bases). From germline, CDR1 is DFQATT and CDR2 SNEGSKA (reference sequence). The length of the CDR3 is 15 residues. Trimming removed 5 bases from V and 2 bases from J, with 13 bases in between. The CDR3 is CSASGGGAGANVLTF. The CDR3 nucleotides are TGCAGTGCTTCCGGGGGTGGCGCTGGGGCCAACGTCCTGACTTTC.

Worth noting for this clonotype: One junction end disagrees with the germline gene, perhaps due to a read error. This chain uses TRBV7-9 with TRBJ2-2; 8 bases fit TRBD2. Germline lookup yields CDR1 SEHNR and CDR2 FQNEAQ (reference sequence). The CDR3 contains 17 residues. The CDR3: CASSLGTAGGRTVELFF. The CDR3 coding sequence is TGTGCCAGCAGCTTAGGGACGGCGGGAGGTCGCACCGTGGAGCTGTTTTTT.

The genes are TRBV6-1 and TRBJ2-5, with 10 bases matching TRBD2. Per the germline V gene, CDR1 is MNHNS and CDR2 is SASEGT. CDR3 size: 16 residues. Trimming took 5 bases from V and 2 from J; bases not matched to a gene: 8. The CDR3 region is CASSPLGAGGQETQYF. As DNA, the CDR3 is TGTGCCAGCAGTCCCTTAGGAGCGGGGGGGCAAGAGACCCAGTACTTC.

Ten or more counts support this clonotype. V gene TRBV6-1 combines with J gene TRBJ1-3, with a possible D match to TRBD1 (5 bases). Germline assignment: CDR1 MNHNS and CDR2 SASEGT. The ends were cut back, 7 bases at V and 3 bases at J, with 13 bases in the middle. The CDR3 sequence is 14 residues long. The CDR3 sequence: CASTPLGVGNTIYF. The DNA of the CDR3 is TGTGCCAGCACCCCACTGGGGGTTGGAAACACCATATATTTT.

The chain has TRBV6-2 or TRBV6-3 and TRBJ2-7; TRBD2 aligns across 8 bases. With V trimmed by 8 bases and J by 7 bases, 16 bases remained unmatched. This CDR3 has 15 residues. The germline gives CDR1 MNHEY, CDR2 SVGEGT. The CDR3 here is CASSRRGAGALEQYF. The DNA of the CDR3 is TGTGCCAGCTCCCGCCGGGGAGCGGGAGCGCTAGAGCAGTACTTC.

The rearrangement uses TRBV19 and TRBJ1-2, with no clear D. This CDR3 has 14 amino acids. V dropped 6 bases and J dropped 4 bases, with 15 bases sitting between them. The germline gives CDR1 LNHDA, CDR2 SQIVND (reference sequence). The CDR3 coding sequence is TGTGCCAGTAGGCCGGAGGTCCGGGGCTATGGCTACACCTTC. Its protein product is CASRPEVRGYGYTF.

This clonotype appeared many times. The V and J genes are TRBV18 and TRBJ2-5; D unclear. CDR3 length: 14 residues. Trimming stripped 3 bases from V and 1 base from J, with 9 bases between. Germline loops: CDR1 KGHSH, CDR2 LQKENI. CDR3 protein: CASSPPLPQETQYF. The CDR3 DNA follows: TGTGCCAGCTCACCGCCCTTACCCCAAGAGACCCAGTACTTC.

There are many counts of this clonotype. The chain uses TRBV9 and TRBJ2-1; D may be TRBD1 (7 bases). Germline V gene data show CDR1 as SGDLS and CDR2 as YYNGEE. The V end lost 0 bases, the J end lost 2 bases, and 12 bases lay between the germline ends. There are 16 residues in the CDR3. This CDR3 is CASSVGGRGAYNEQFF. In DNA, the CDR3 is TGTGCCAGCAGCGTAGGAGGCAGGGGGGCCTACAATGAGCAGTTCTTC.

Turning to this clonotype: An end of the junction differs from the germline gene, which may be a read error. V and J are TRBV2 and TRBJ2-2, with 9 bases identical to TRBD2. The CDR3 is made up of 15 amino acids. CDR1 is SNHLY and CDR2 is FYNNEI in the germline V gene. Here the CDR3 reads CASRKVTSGSGERFF. In nucleotides, the CDR3 is TGTGCCAGCAGGAAGGTGACTAGCGGTTCCGGGGAGCGGTTTTTT.

On this clonotype itself: With a far larger clone one base away, a read error is the likely cause. The chain combines TRBV6-4 with TRBJ1-5; D remains unclear. This CDR3 has 15 amino acids. In germline, CDR1 is MRHNA, CDR2 SNTAGT. V was trimmed by 7 bases and J by 0 bases, leaving 13 bases between them. CDR3 protein: CASIYTGLSNQPQHF. In DNA form, the CDR3 reads TGTGCCAGCATTTACACCGGCCTTAGCAATCAGCCCCAGCATTTT.

At least ten counts were recorded for this clonotype. The chain is built from TRBV11-2 and TRBJ2-7, with 8 bases aligning to TRBD2. Per the germline V gene, CDR1 is SGHAT and CDR2 is FQNNGV. Trimming took 7 bases from V and 7 from J; bases not matched to a gene: 6. This CDR3 comprises 12 residues. The CDR3 region has the DNA TGTGCCAGCACCATAACGGGGGGGGAGCAGTACTTC. Amino acids: CASTITGGEQYF.

The table lists this clonotype with many counts. This chain uses TRBV28 with TRBJ1-5; no firm D call. Germline CDR1 MDHEN, CDR2 SYDVKM. CDR3 size: 15 residues. V was cut by 7 bases and J by 0 bases, with 13 bases left in between. As DNA, the CDR3 is TGTGCCAGCACCACCCCCTCTGATAGCAATCAGCCCCAGCATTTT. It encodes CASTTPSDSNQPQHF.

Relative to its sample, this clonotype is medium-sized. The rearrangement uses TRBV30 and TRBJ2-7; D is undetermined. CDR3 length: 12 residues. CDR1 is GTSNPN, CDR2 SVGIG, per germline (reference sequence). With 0 bases removed from V and 7 bases from J, the gap between germline ends came to 10 bases. The CDR3 is CAWSVLGGEQYF. The CDR3 DNA follows: TGTGCCTGGAGTGTGCTTGGTGGGGAGCAGTACTTC.

This chain joins TRBV5-1 and TRBJ1-2; D gene ambiguous. The germline V and J ends were trimmed by 4 bases and 7 bases, with 17 bases remaining between them. Per germline, CDR1 SGHRS and CDR2 YFSETQ. CDR3 length: 14 amino acids. The CDR3 sequence: CASSPRVGNRGYTF. CDR3 nucleotide sequence: TGCGCCAGCAGCCCAAGGGTCGGCAATCGTGGCTACACCTTC.

This clonotype counts as medium-sized. The chain combines TRBV28 with TRBJ2-7; 11 bases fit TRBD1. V lost 7 bases to trimming and J lost 4 bases; unmatched junction nucleotides: 6. The CDR3 extends over 14 amino acids. Germline values: CDR1 MDHEN, CDR2 SYDVKM. The CDR3 coding sequence is TGTGCCAGCATCGGACAGGGGGCAGGGTACGAGCAGTACTTC. This sequence encodes CASIGQGAGYEQYF. Together with reference TRBV28 and TRBJ2-7, the CDR3 gives the full variable domain: DVKVTQSSRYLVKRTGEKVFLECVQDMDHENMFWYRQDPGLGLRLIYFSYDVKMKEKGDIPEGYSVSREKKERFSLILESASTNQTSMYLCASIGQGAGYEQYFGPGTRLTVT.

The chain carries TRBV19 and TRBJ2-7, with 9 bases lining up with TRBD1. Trimming removed 5 bases from V and 8 bases from J; junction bases left unmatched: 10. Germline V gives CDR1 LNHDA, CDR2 SQIVND (reference sequence). The CDR3 totals 14 residues. Written as DNA, the CDR3 is TGTGCCAGTAGTCCCGCGGGACAGGGCTGCAAGCAGTACTTC. Translated: CASSPAGQGCKQYF.

With regard to this clonotype: A junction boundary mismatches the germline segment, possibly from a read error. V and J are TRBV19 and TRBJ2-7; 7 positions match TRBD2. CDR1 and CDR2 from the germline V gene are LNHDA and SQIVND (reference sequence). This CDR3 spans 16 amino acids. The CDR3 bases are TGTGCCAGTAGTGCCCCTCGTGGGGGGGGGAACTACGAGCATTACTTC. Translation gives CASSAPRGGGNYEHYF.

This clonotype came up many times. The chain links TRBV29-1 to TRBJ1-4; no reliable D call. The CDR3 covers 13 residues. Per the germline V gene, CDR1 is SQVTM and CDR2 is ANQGSEA. V lost 6 bases and J 8 bases, leaving 16 bases between the germline ends. CDR3 DNA sequence: TGCAGCGTCCCCGGGCCCCAGGACGAAAAACTGTTTTTT. Residues: CSVPGPQDEKLFF.

Ten or more counts support this clonotype. The chain is built from TRBV5-1 and TRBJ1-2; 7 positions match TRBD1. V shed 2 bases and J 7 bases; nucleotides not matched to a gene: 11. The CDR3 consists of 15 residues. Germline values: CDR1 SGHRS, CDR2 YFSETQ. CDR3 in DNA: TGCGCCAGCAGCTTTGACAGGGTATCAGGTGGTGGCTACACCTTC. Translated: CASSFDRVSGGGYTF.

The CDR3 DNA reads as TGTGCCAGCGGTTCCGCGCGGGAGTTGACAGATACGCAGTATTTT. This gives the protein CASGSARELTDTQYF. This chain joins TRBV6-2 or TRBV6-3 and TRBJ2-3; 7 positions match TRBD2. The germline V gene encodes CDR1 MNHEY and CDR2 SVGEGT. The CDR3 length is 15 residues. V was pared by 8 bases and J by 3 bases, with 11 bases of the junction left unmatched.

A word on this clonotype: With a far larger clone one base away, a read error is the likely cause. This sequence joins TRBV6-2 or TRBV6-3 and TRBJ1-1; D possibly corresponds to TRBD1 (5 bases). The length of the CDR3 is 15 residues. V dropped 7 bases and J dropped 5 bases, with 20 bases sitting between them. Germline lookup yields CDR1 MNHEY and CDR2 SVGEGT. CDR3 loop: CASISRGLGGTEAFF. DNA for the CDR3: TGTGCCAGCATTTCACGGGGCCTGGGGGGAACTGAAGCTTTCTTT.

The gene calls are TRBV10-3 and TRBJ2-2; 8 nucleotides match TRBD2. This CDR3 contains 13 residues. CDR1 ENHRY and CDR2 SYGVKD come from the germline V gene. J lost 4 bases, V lost 10 bases, and 5 bases had no gene match. CDR3 DNA: TGTGCCACCAAGCGGGGGATCACCGGGGAGCTGTTTTTT. Translation gives CATKRGITGELFF.

This clonotype was counted ten times or more. The chain joins TRBV20-1 to TRBJ2-7; 7 bases fit TRBD2. The V gene end was trimmed by 6 bases and the J gene end by 4 bases; junction bases not matched to a gene: 9. The CDR3 runs 13 residues. Germline V CDR1 and CDR2: DFQATT, SNEGSKA (reference sequence). The CDR3: CSARRGGRYEQYF. CDR3 in DNA: TGCAGTGCCCGTCGGGGAGGGAGGTACGAGCAGTACTTC.

This clonotype was observed a few times. The likely explanation is a read error, given a far larger clone one base away. The CDR3 loop is CASSYRPFWRERDTQYF. Here the CDR3 DNA reads TGTGCCAGCAGCTACAGACCCTTCTGGCGGGAGAGAGATACGCAGTATTTT. The chain employs TRBV6-5 and TRBJ2-3, with 7 bases fitting TRBD2. Germline loops: CDR1 MNHEY, CDR2 SVGAGI. Germline trimming cut 6 bases from V and 5 bases from J; bases unmatched to any gene: 17. This CDR3 spans 17 amino acids.

V is TRBV19 and J is TRBJ2-1; 8 bases line up with TRBD1. The CDR3 runs 14 residues. V trimming: 4 bases; J trimming: 7 bases; junction bases outside the gene matches: 6. Germline V gene data show CDR1 as LNHDA and CDR2 as SQIVND (reference sequence). In nucleotides, the CDR3 is TGTGCCAGTAGTAGGAGACAGGGGCGGAATGAGCAGTTCTTC. Translation gives CASSRRQGRNEQFF.

The chain employs TRBV27 and TRBJ1-5; D unclear. This CDR3 has 14 amino acids. V was pared by 8 bases and J by 4 bases, with 15 bases between. CDR1 MNHEY and CDR2 SMNVEV come from the germline V gene (reference sequence). CDR3 in amino acids: CASVSWEENQPQHF. The CDR3 nucleotides are TGTGCCAGCGTTTCGTGGGAGGAGAATCAGCCCCAGCATTTT.

This clonotype was observed at least ten times. The chain employs TRBV5-4 and TRBJ2-3; 7 bases are shared with TRBD1. V trimming: 4 bases; J trimming: 2 bases; junction bases outside the gene matches: 7. There are 15 residues in the CDR3. Germline CDR1 SGHNT, CDR2 YYREEE (reference sequence). CDR3 region: CASSLGQGDTDTQYF. In DNA form, the CDR3 reads TGTGCCAGCAGCCTGGGGCAGGGGGACACAGATACGCAGTATTTT.

This clonotype is judged medium-sized. The chain employs TRBV6-1 and TRBJ2-1; unclear D gene. V lost 7 bases to trimming and J lost 2 bases, with 9 bases between them. The CDR3 is 13 residues long. From germline, CDR1 is MNHNS and CDR2 SASEGT. The DNA of the CDR3 is TGTGCCAGCACCGCACCCCCCTACAATGAGCAGTTCTTC. As protein: CASTAPPYNEQFF.

This chain uses TRBV6-2 or TRBV6-3 with TRBJ2-7, with TRBD2 matching over 7 bases. Looked up from germline, CDR1 is MNHEY and CDR2 is SVGEGT. V was pared by 4 bases and J by 4 bases, with 10 bases of the junction left unmatched. This CDR3 region has 15 residues. The CDR3: CASSFRPSGDYEQYF. The DNA for the CDR3 is TGTGCCAGCAGTTTCCGCCCTAGCGGAGATTACGAGCAGTACTTC.

This clonotype was seen just once. This chain's CDR3 is CATIRGGTVNSPLHF. In nucleotides, the CDR3 is TGTGCCACTATCAGAGGGGGGACAGTTAATTCACCCCTCCACTTT. The chain uses TRBV15 and TRBJ1-6; 7 bases are a match to TRBD1. Germline values: CDR1 LNHNV, CDR2 YYDKDF (reference sequence). The CDR3 is made up of 15 amino acids. The V gene end was trimmed by 9 bases and the J gene end by 6 bases; junction bases not matched to a gene: 11.